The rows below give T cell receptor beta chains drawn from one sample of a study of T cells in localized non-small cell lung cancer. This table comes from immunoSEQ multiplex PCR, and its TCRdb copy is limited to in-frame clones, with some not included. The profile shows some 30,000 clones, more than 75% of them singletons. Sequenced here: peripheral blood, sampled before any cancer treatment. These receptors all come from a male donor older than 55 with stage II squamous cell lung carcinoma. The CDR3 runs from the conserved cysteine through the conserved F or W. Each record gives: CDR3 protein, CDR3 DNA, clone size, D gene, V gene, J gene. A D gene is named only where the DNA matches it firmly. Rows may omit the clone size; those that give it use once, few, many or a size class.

CDR3aa: CASSSERGTDTQYF; CDR3nt: TGTGCCAGCAGCTCGGAGCGTGGAACAGATACGCAGTATTTT; abundance: .; d_gene: .; v_gene: TRBV5-4; j_gene: TRBJ2-3
CDR3aa: CASSPQTSGGETQYF; CDR3nt: TGTGCCAGCAGTCCCCAGACTAGCGGGGGAGAGACCCAGTACTTC; abundance: .; d_gene: TRBD2; v_gene: TRBV2; j_gene: TRBJ2-5
CDR3aa: CASSLDTNSPLHF; CDR3nt: TGCGCCAGCAGCTTGGACACTAATTCACCCCTCCACTTT; abundance: .; d_gene: .; v_gene: TRBV5-1; j_gene: TRBJ1-6
CDR3aa: CASSPRGQGTYNEQFF; CDR3nt: TGCGCCAGCAGCCCCCGTGGCCAGGGGACCTACAATGAGCAGTTCTTC; abundance: once; d_gene: .; v_gene: TRBV5-1; j_gene: TRBJ2-1
CDR3aa: CASSQWTSGVYNEQFF; CDR3nt: TGTGCCAGCAGCCAATGGACTAGCGGGGTTTACAATGAGCAGTTCTTC; abundance: .; d_gene: TRBD2; v_gene: TRBV14; j_gene: TRBJ2-1
CDR3aa: CASSELDSPINTEAFF; CDR3nt: TGTGCCAGCAGTGAATTAGACAGCCCCATCAACACTGAAGCTTTCTTT; abundance: .; d_gene: .; v_gene: TRBV25-1; j_gene: TRBJ1-1
CDR3aa: CSVEDQGGLREQYF; CDR3nt: TGCAGCGTTGAAGATCAGGGGGGGCTTCGAGAGCAGTACTTC; abundance: once; d_gene: .; v_gene: TRBV29-1; j_gene: TRBJ2-7
CDR3aa: CACSKGGPWGLGYTF; CDR3nt: TGTGCCTGCTCGAAGGGAGGGCCCTGGGGACTGGGCTACACCTTC; abundance: many; d_gene: .; v_gene: TRBV30; j_gene: TRBJ1-2
CDR3aa: CASSPQQGGNQPQHF; CDR3nt: TGTGCCAGCAGCCCACAGCAGGGCGGCAATCAGCCCCAGCATTTT; abundance: .; d_gene: .; v_gene: TRBV7-6; j_gene: TRBJ1-5
CDR3aa: CASSTLTTRTDTQYF; CDR3nt: TGTGCCAGCAGCACCCTGACTACACGCACAGATACGCAGTATTTT; abundance: .; d_gene: .; v_gene: TRBV7-9; j_gene: TRBJ2-3
CDR3aa: CASRPLGTGGSGANVLTF; CDR3nt: TGTGCCAGTAGACCGTTAGGGACAGGGGGTTCCGGGGCCAACGTCCTGACTTTC; abundance: once; d_gene: TRBD1; v_gene: TRBV19; j_gene: TRBJ2-6
CDR3aa: CASSSGFLYNQPQHF; CDR3nt: TGTGCCAGCAGCTCGGGATTCCTTTACAATCAGCCCCAGCATTTT; abundance: .; d_gene: .; v_gene: TRBV6-8; j_gene: TRBJ1-5
CDR3aa: CASSQPTSGSEQYF; CDR3nt: TGTGCCAGCAGCCAACCCACTAGCGGGAGTGAACAGTACTTC; abundance: .; d_gene: TRBD2; v_gene: TRBV14; j_gene: TRBJ2-7
CDR3aa: CASIGSRETQYF; CDR3nt: TGTGCCAGCATTGGGTCGAGAGAGACCCAGTACTTC; abundance: .; d_gene: .; v_gene: TRBV2; j_gene: TRBJ2-5
CDR3aa: CASSTLGQETQYF; CDR3nt: TGTGCCAGCTCAACCCTCGGACAAGAGACCCAGTACTTC; abundance: .; d_gene: .; v_gene: TRBV18; j_gene: TRBJ2-5
CDR3aa: CASSPRQTNSNQPQHF; CDR3nt: TGTGCCAGCTCACCGCGACAGACTAATAGCAATCAGCCCCAGCATTTT; abundance: .; d_gene: .; v_gene: TRBV18; j_gene: TRBJ1-5
CDR3aa: CASSHSRSPLHF; CDR3nt: TGTGCCAGCAGCCATTCTAGGTCACCCCTCCACTTT; abundance: .; d_gene: .; v_gene: TRBV7-6; j_gene: TRBJ1-6
CDR3aa: CASSLEARLQDTQYF; CDR3nt: TGTGCCAGCAGCTTAGAGGCCAGACTTCAAGATACGCAGTATTTT; abundance: once; d_gene: .; v_gene: TRBV7-2; j_gene: TRBJ2-3
CDR3aa: CASSSPQGGGTGELFF; CDR3nt: TGTGCCAGCAGCTCCCCACAGGGTGGGGGAACCGGGGAGCTGTTTTTT; abundance: .; d_gene: .; v_gene: TRBV7-6; j_gene: TRBJ2-2
CDR3aa: CASSEDGLADYNEQFF; CDR3nt: TGTGCCAGCAGTGAAGACGGACTAGCGGACTACAATGAGCAGTTCTTC; abundance: .; d_gene: TRBD2; v_gene: TRBV25-1; j_gene: TRBJ2-1
CDR3aa: CASSSLKTGGESPLHF; CDR3nt: TGTGCCAGCAGTTCCCTCAAGACAGGGGGAGAATCACCCCTCCACTTT; abundance: few; d_gene: TRBD1; v_gene: TRBV27; j_gene: TRBJ1-6
CDR3aa: CASSKLGTSGNNEQFF; CDR3nt: TGTGCCAGCAGCAAACTTGGGACTAGCGGGAACAATGAGCAGTTCTTC; abundance: .; d_gene: TRBD2; v_gene: TRBV27; j_gene: TRBJ2-1
CDR3aa: CASSLAQGTDTQYF; CDR3nt: TGTGCCAGCAGCTTGGCCCAGGGCACAGATACGCAGTATTTT; abundance: .; d_gene: .; v_gene: TRBV5-8; j_gene: TRBJ2-3
CDR3aa: CASSPQNTGELFF; CDR3nt: TGTGCCAGCAGTCCACAGAACACCGGGGAGCTGTTTTTT; abundance: .; d_gene: .; v_gene: TRBV6-5; j_gene: TRBJ2-2
CDR3aa: CASSLEKSTEAFF; CDR3nt: TGTGCCAGCAGCTTAGAAAAAAGCACTGAAGCTTTCTTT; abundance: .; d_gene: .; v_gene: TRBV7-6; j_gene: TRBJ1-1
CDR3aa: CASSIARAYNQPQHF; CDR3nt: TGTGCCAGTAGTATAGCCAGGGCTTACAATCAGCCCCAGCATTTT; abundance: .; d_gene: .; v_gene: TRBV19; j_gene: TRBJ1-5
CDR3aa: CATSRGGGVHGYTF; CDR3nt: TGTGCCACCAGCAGAGGGGGGGGTGTGCATGGCTACACCTTC; abundance: few; d_gene: .; v_gene: TRBV15; j_gene: TRBJ1-2
CDR3aa: CASSPTYGSNQPQHF; CDR3nt: TGTGCCAGCAGTCCCACCTATGGGTCCAATCAGCCCCAGCATTTT; abundance: .; d_gene: .; v_gene: TRBV11-2; j_gene: TRBJ1-5
CDR3aa: CASSFNRGLGEQFF; CDR3nt: TGTGCCAGCAGTTTTAACAGGGGACTTGGGGAGCAGTTCTTC; abundance: .; d_gene: .; v_gene: TRBV27; j_gene: TRBJ2-1
CDR3aa: CASGVTSVSGNTIYF; CDR3nt: TGTGCCAGTGGGGTTACCTCCGTCTCTGGAAACACCATATATTTT; abundance: .; d_gene: .; v_gene: TRBV19; j_gene: TRBJ1-3
CDR3aa: CASKAGGFGYGYTF; CDR3nt: TGTGCCAGCAAGGCAGGGGGCTTTGGCTATGGCTACACCTTC; abundance: .; d_gene: TRBD1; v_gene: TRBV27; j_gene: TRBJ1-2
CDR3aa: CASRAHGQVYGYTF; CDR3nt: TGTGCCAGCAGAGCCCACGGACAAGTCTATGGCTACACCTTC; abundance: .; d_gene: .; v_gene: TRBV6-5; j_gene: TRBJ1-2
CDR3aa: CASSQGISNQPQHF; CDR3nt: TGCGCCAGCAGTCAAGGGATTAGCAATCAGCCCCAGCATTTT; abundance: once; d_gene: .; v_gene: TRBV23-1; j_gene: TRBJ1-5
CDR3aa: CASSLRNGGSTEAFF; CDR3nt: TGTGCCAGCAGCTTGCGCAATGGGGGGAGCACTGAAGCTTTCTTT; abundance: few; d_gene: .; v_gene: TRBV11-2; j_gene: TRBJ1-1
CDR3aa: CASSGGVNQPQHF; CDR3nt: TGCGCCAGCAGTGGAGGGGTGAATCAGCCCCAGCATTTT; abundance: once; d_gene: .; v_gene: TRBV10-1; j_gene: TRBJ1-5
CDR3aa: CAWSVAGDYGYTF; CDR3nt: TGTGCCTGGAGTGTGGCCGGTGATTATGGCTACACCTTC; abundance: .; d_gene: .; v_gene: TRBV30; j_gene: TRBJ1-2
CDR3aa: CASSLWVAAGNLGNTIYF; CDR3nt: TGTGCCAGCAGTTTATGGGTCGCGGCAGGGAATCTTGGAAACACCATATATTTT; abundance: many; d_gene: .; v_gene: TRBV27; j_gene: TRBJ1-3